The rows below give T cell receptor beta chains drawn from one sample of a study of OX40 agonist ivuxolimab in advanced cancers. Assay used: immunoSEQ multiplex PCR; TCRdb lists only in-frame clones, some missing. The data contain 100,000 to 120,000 clones, around nine tenths of them singletons. The source was CD4+ or CD8+ T cells sorted from blood, collected in a trial of the OX40 agonist ivuxolimab. The receptors derive from an adult with an advanced solid tumor such as melanoma, head and neck, liver or kidney cancer. The CDR3 runs from the conserved cysteine through the conserved F or W. Each record gives: V gene, clone size, J gene, CDR3 protein. Clone size is given for some rows only: seen once, a few or many times, or a class if the clone is expanded.

V: TRBV4-3; size: -; J: TRBJ1-2; CDR3: CASSQGSGTGEAWGYTF
V: TRBV19; size: -; J: TRBJ1-5; CDR3: CASSMDRFYSNQPQHF
V: TRBV6-1; size: -; J: TRBJ2-2; CDR3: CASSEAGTPSNTGELFF
V: TRBV6-1; size: -; J: TRBJ2-2; CDR3: CASSARDSLRGELFF
V: TRBV5-1; size: -; J: TRBJ2-3; CDR3: CASSPGQVTDTQYF
V: TRBV4-3; size: -; J: TRBJ2-2; CDR3: CASSQDPGITGELFF
V: TRBV28; size: -; J: TRBJ2-5; CDR3: CASSSPAGRGETQYF
V: TRBV25-1; size: -; J: TRBJ2-7; CDR3: CASSVVAGWSSYEQYF
V: TRBV7-3; size: -; J: TRBJ2-1; CDR3: CASSLRFSGRENEQFF
V: TRBV14; size: -; J: TRBJ1-5; CDR3: CASSQGQFAPQHF
V: TRBV7-2; size: -; J: TRBJ2-5; CDR3: CASSFSAQQETQYF
V: TRBV21-1; size: -; J: TRBJ2-7; CDR3: CASRPTGEQYF
V: TRBV9; size: -; J: TRBJ2-7; CDR3: CASTRQGAGEQYF
V: TRBV28; size: -; J: TRBJ1-5; CDR3: CASSFGRNNQPQHF
V: TRBV7-6; size: -; J: TRBJ1-3; CDR3: CASSPGTYSGNTIYF
V: TRBV7-7; size: -; J: TRBJ2-5; CDR3: CASSLVLAGVETQYF
V: TRBV30; size: -; J: TRBJ2-7; CDR3: CAWSGGTGSYEQYF
V: TRBV25-1; size: -; J: TRBJ1-2; CDR3: CASSDSTVNYGYTF
V: TRBV7-3; size: -; J: TRBJ2-1; CDR3: CASSVNRYNEQFF
V: TRBV10-3; size: -; J: TRBJ2-3; CDR3: CAIGETDTQYF
V: TRBV28; size: -; J: TRBJ1-2; CDR3: CASSLSFANYGYTF
V: TRBV7-2; size: -; J: TRBJ1-1; CDR3: CASSQRGGRNTEAFF
V: TRBV4-1; size: -; J: TRBJ2-1; CDR3: CASSRGQTSYNEQFF
V: TRBV4-2; size: -; J: TRBJ2-5; CDR3: CASSQEQREGLQETQYF
V: TRBV10-3; size: -; J: TRBJ2-7; CDR3: CAISEWSGTASYEQYF
V: TRBV7-9; size: once; J: TRBJ1-4; CDR3: CASIGPGNEKLFF
V: TRBV7-9; size: -; J: TRBJ2-7; CDR3: CASSPDTRTGQYF
V: TRBV7-9; size: -; J: TRBJ2-7; CDR3: CASSQTGMSYEQYF
V: TRBV7-2; size: few; J: TRBJ1-3; CDR3: CASSLVLSGNTIYF
V: TRBV18; size: -; J: TRBJ2-7; CDR3: CASSQVRTPGEQYF
V: TRBV21-1; size: -; J: TRBJ2-4; CDR3: CASSKVRAAKNIQYF